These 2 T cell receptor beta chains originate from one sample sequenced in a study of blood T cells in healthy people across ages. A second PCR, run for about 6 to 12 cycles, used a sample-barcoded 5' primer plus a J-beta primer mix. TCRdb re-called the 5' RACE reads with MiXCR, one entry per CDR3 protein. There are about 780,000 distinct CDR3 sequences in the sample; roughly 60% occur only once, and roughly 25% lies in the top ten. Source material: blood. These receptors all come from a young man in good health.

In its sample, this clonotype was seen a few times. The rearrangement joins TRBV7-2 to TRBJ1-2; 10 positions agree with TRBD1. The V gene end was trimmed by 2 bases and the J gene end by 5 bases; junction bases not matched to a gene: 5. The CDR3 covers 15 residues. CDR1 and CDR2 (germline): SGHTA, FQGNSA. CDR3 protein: CASSLSGTGDYGYTF. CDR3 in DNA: TGTGCCAGCAGCTTATCCGGGACAGGGGATTATGGCTACACCTTC. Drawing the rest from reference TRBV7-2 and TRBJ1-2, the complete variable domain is GAGVSQSPSNKVTEKGKDVELRCDPISGHTALYWYRQSLGQGLEFLIYFQGNSAPDKSGLPSDRFSAERTGGSVSTLTIQRTQQEDSAVYLCASSLSGTGDYGYTFGSGTRLTVV.

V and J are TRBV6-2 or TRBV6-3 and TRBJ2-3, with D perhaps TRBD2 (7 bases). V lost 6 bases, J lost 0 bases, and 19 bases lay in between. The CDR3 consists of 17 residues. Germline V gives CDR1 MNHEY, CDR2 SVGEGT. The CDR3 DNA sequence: TGTGCCAGCAGACCCGCCTCCCGGGGGGCAAGCACAGATACGCAGTATTTT. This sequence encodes CASRPASRGASTDTQYF.